The entry below gives a single TCR beta chain sequence along with its context. The data were taken from a study of OX40 agonist ivuxolimab in advanced cancers. Method: immunoSEQ multiplex PCR; TCRdb's copy keeps in-frame clones and lacks some. The table shows 58,000 or so clones, with around 91% occurring only once. The starting material was CD4+ or CD8+ T cells sorted from blood, obtained in a trial of the OX40 agonist ivuxolimab. This sequence was found in an adult with an advanced solid tumor such as melanoma, head and neck, liver or kidney cancer.

The CDR3 is CASIPGQGLYNEQFF. CDR3 bases: TGTGCCAGCATACCGGGACAGGGGCTCTACAATGAGCAGTTCTTC. V is TRBV18 and J is TRBJ2-1; 10 nucleotides agree with TRBD1. The germline V gene has CDR1 KGHSH and CDR2 LQKENI. The CDR3 extends over 15 amino acids. V shed 8 bases and J 3 bases; nucleotides not matched to a gene: 7. Combining the CDR3 with reference TRBV18 and TRBJ2-1 gives the whole variable domain NAGVMQNPRHLVRRRGQEARLRCSPMKGHSHVYWYRQLPEEGLKFMVYLQKENIIDESGMPKERFSAEFPKEGPSILRIQQVVRGDSAAYFCASIPGQGLYNEQFFGPGTRLTVL.